Listed below are T cell receptor beta chains from one sample, sequenced in a study of blood T cell repertoires in COVID-19. Clones were sequenced by immunoSEQ multiplex PCR, and TCRdb holds only the in-frame ones, with some missing. The sample consists of about 160,000 clones, 90% of them appearing once. The specimen sequenced was peripheral blood. Receptors were obtained from a man aged 50 to 59 with acute or convalescent COVID-19. CDR3s include the opening cysteine and the closing phenylalanine or tryptophan. Fields, in order: CDR3 length, V gene, J gene, D gene, clone size, CDR3 protein, CDR3 DNA. A D gene is named only where the DNA matches it firmly. Clone sizes are given selectively: once, few, many, or a class where the clone is expanded.

>14|TRBV6-5|TRBJ2-2|-|-
CASSSGSNTGELFF
TGTGCCAGCAGTAGCGGGTCGAACACCGGGGAGCTGTTTTTT
>15|TRBV2|TRBJ1-1|-|-
CASSEQTGLNTEAFF
TGTGCCAGCAGTGAACAGACAGGCTTGAACACTGAAGCTTTCTTT
>13|TRBV20-1|TRBJ2-1|TRBD1|-
CSASPGTGNEQFF
TGCAGTGCTAGTCCCGGGACAGGGAATGAGCAGTTCTTC
>15|TRBV19|TRBJ2-3|TRBD2|-
CASSKAGIGTDTQYF
TGTGCCAGTAGTAAAGCGGGGATCGGCACAGATACGCAGTATTTT
>13|TRBV6-2/TRBV6-3|TRBJ1-2|-|-
CASSPGPEYGYTF
TGTGCCAGCAGTCCAGGGCCTGAGTATGGCTACACCTTC
>16|TRBV19|TRBJ2-3|TRBD2|-
CASSIGAGGGTDTQYF
TGTGCCAGTAGTATAGGGGCGGGAGGGGGCACAGATACGCAGTATTTT
>15|TRBV7-3|TRBJ1-1|-|-
CASSLSGEQNTEAFF
TGTGCCAGCAGCTTAAGTGGAGAGCAGAACACTGAAGCTTTCTTT
>14|TRBV1|TRBJ2-7|-|-
CTSSLDSGHYEQYF
TGCACCAGCAGCCTCGATAGCGGACACTACGAGCAGTACTTC
>14|TRBV19|TRBJ1-5|TRBD1|few
CASSRDRSGQPQHF
TGTGCCAGTAGTAGGGACAGGTCGGGACAGCCCCAGCATTTT
>16|TRBV27|TRBJ1-3|TRBD1|-
CASSLSGGGFGNTIYF
TGTGCCAGCAGTTTATCAGGAGGGGGCTTTGGAAACACCATATATTTT
>13|TRBV29-1|TRBJ1-5|-|-
CSVAASLNQPQHF
TGCAGCGTTGCCGCCAGTCTCAATCAGCCCCAGCATTTT
>15|TRBV6-5|TRBJ1-4|-|-
CASRIRTEVGEKLFF
TGTGCCAGCAGAATTAGGACGGAGGTCGGGGAAAAACTGTTTTTT
>15|TRBV10-3|TRBJ2-1|-|-
CAISELTGSYNEQFF
TGTGCCATCAGTGAGCTAACCGGCTCCTACAATGAGCAGTTCTTC
>15|TRBV27|TRBJ2-3|-|-
CASRRWGGRADTQYF
TGTGCCAGCAGACGGTGGGGGGGCCGTGCAGATACGCAGTATTTT
>16|TRBV4-1|TRBJ2-5|-|-
CASSQVSGSGGETQYF
TGCGCCAGCAGCCAAGTATCCGGGAGTGGCGGGGAGACCCAGTACTTC
>15|TRBV7-9|TRBJ2-6|-|-
CASSFDSQWANVLTF
TGTGCCAGCAGCTTTGACAGTCAGTGGGCCAACGTCCTGACTTTC
>14|TRBV24-1|TRBJ2-4|-|-
CATSPPGKGNIQYF
TGTGCCACCAGCCCCCCAGGGAAGGGAAACATTCAGTACTTC
>15|TRBV15|TRBJ1-5|-|-
CATSKYGTSNQPQHF
TGTGCCACCAGCAAGTACGGGACATCCAATCAGCCCCAGCATTTT
>14|TRBV7-9|TRBJ2-3|-|-
CASSWGAHTDTQYF
TGTGCCAGCAGCTGGGGAGCTCACACAGATACGCAGTATTTT
>15|TRBV5-4|TRBJ2-1|TRBD2|-
CASSFQTSGGAEQFF
TGTGCCAGCAGCTTCCAGACTAGCGGGGGAGCTGAGCAGTTCTTC
>15|TRBV7-6|TRBJ2-3|-|-
CASSFAGASTDTQYF
TGTGCCAGCAGCTTCGCGGGGGCGAGCACAGATACGCAGTATTTT
>18|TRBV15|TRBJ2-6|TRBD1|-
CATSRDGTGGPGANVLTF
TGTGCCACCAGCCGCGACGGGACAGGGGGACCTGGGGCCAACGTCCTGACTTTC
>13|TRBV5-6|TRBJ2-2|-|-
CASSSAGPTELFF
TGTGCCAGCAGCTCCGCAGGGCCGACGGAGCTGTTTTTT
>14|TRBV5-1|TRBJ2-3|TRBD2|-
CASTSGALGDTQYF
TGCGCCAGCACTAGCGGGGCCTTAGGAGATACGCAGTATTTT
>17|TRBV7-6|TRBJ2-2|TRBD2|once
CASSFGLAGTNTGELFF
TGTGCCAGCAGCTTCGGACTAGCGGGCACGAACACCGGGGAGCTGTTTTTT
>16|TRBV7-3|TRBJ2-2|TRBD1|-
CASSSSGTGKSGELFF
TGTGCCAGCAGCTCCTCCGGGACAGGGAAATCCGGGGAGCTGTTTTTT
>15|TRBV2|TRBJ2-3|-|once
CASSDGRSSTDTQYF
TGTGCCAGCAGTGACGGCAGGTCAAGCACAGATACGCAGTATTTT
>14|TRBV3-1/TRBV3-2|TRBJ1-1|TRBD1|-
CASSPTGSDTEAFF
TGTGCCAGCAGCCCGACAGGGTCGGACACTGAAGCTTTCTTT
>17|TRBV19|TRBJ2-5|TRBD2|-
CASSIDHRTSGRKTQYF
TGTGCCAGTAGTATAGATCACCGGACTAGCGGAAGAAAGACCCAGTACTTC
>15|TRBV5-3|TRBJ1-1|TRBD1|-
CARSLGQGGNTEAFF
TGTGCCAGAAGCCTCGGACAGGGGGGGAACACTGAAGCTTTCTTT
>13|TRBV28|TRBJ2-5|-|-
CASNRGGKETQYF
TGTGCCAGCAATAGGGGGGGCAAAGAGACCCAGTACTTC
>13|TRBV12-3/TRBV12-4|TRBJ1-1|TRBD1|-
CASSPPGGTEAFF
TGTGCCAGCAGTCCGCCAGGGGGGACTGAAGCTTTCTTT
>14|TRBV18|TRBJ1-4|-|-
CASSPGGGHEKLFF
TGTGCCAGCTCACCAGGCGGGGGGCACGAAAAACTGTTTTTT
>15|TRBV19|TRBJ2-3|TRBD2|-
CASSIPSGGSDTQYF
TGTGCCAGTAGTATACCTAGCGGGGGGTCAGATACGCAGTATTTT
>11|TRBV7-8|TRBJ2-1|-|-
CASIRGNEQFF
TGTGCCAGCATTCGGGGTAATGAGCAGTTCTTC
>11|TRBV6-6|TRBJ2-5|-|-
CASSSQETQYF
TGTGCCAGCAGTTCACAAGAGACCCAGTACTTC
>16|TRBV9|TRBJ2-1|-|-
CASSVAGDRGYSEQFF
TGTGCCAGCAGCGTAGCGGGGGATAGAGGGTATAGTGAGCAGTTCTTC
>15|TRBV5-4|TRBJ2-1|TRBD2|-
CASSSGTSAGNEQFF
TGTGCCAGCAGCTCGGGGACTAGTGCTGGGAATGAGCAGTTCTTC
>15|TRBV3-1/TRBV3-2|TRBJ2-6|-|-
CASSPDISGANVLTF
TGTGCCAGCAGCCCCGACATTTCTGGGGCCAACGTCCTGACTTTC
>10|TRBV28|TRBJ1-1|-|-
CASQNTEAFF
TGTGCCAGCCAGAACACTGAAGCTTTCTTT
>13|TRBV10-1|TRBJ1-1|-|-
CASSESSGDEAFF
TGCGCCAGCAGTGAGTCTTCGGGGGATGAAGCTTTCTTT
>14|TRBV7-3|TRBJ2-5|TRBD1|-
CASSPGGRGETQYF
TGTGCCAGCAGCCCAGGGGGCCGGGGGGAGACCCAGTACTTC
>16|TRBV28|TRBJ1-3|-|-
CASSPGQRDSGNTIYF
TGTGCCAGCAGTCCGGGACAAAGAGACTCTGGAAACACCATATATTTT
>16|TRBV18|TRBJ2-4|TRBD1|-
CASSEDRAGAKNIQYF
TGTGCCAGCTCTGAGGACAGGGCGGGAGCCAAAAACATTCAGTACTTC
>19|TRBV21-1|TRBJ1-5|-|-
CASSKVPAAPKYSNQPQHF
TGTGCCAGCAGCAAAGTACCTGCGGCCCCTAAATATAGCAATCAGCCCCAGCATTTT